This T cell receptor (beta chain) emerged from a study of cytotoxic CD8 clonotypes in ibrutinib-treated CLL. Study-level background: With a range of 6 to 36, the median treatment time before response samples were taken was approximately 12 months. Findings and caveats of the study: Treatment saw public clonotypes, which were uncommon, either contract or stay stable.

On this clone: No antigen is known for it.

Clones were read by immunoSEQ multiplex PCR, and TCRdb kept only the in-frame ones, dropping some. The top ten clones hold 6.7% of a sample with approximately 330,000 clones, about 80% of them seen once. V lost 2 bases and J lost 0, with 17 bases in between. Per the germline V gene, CDR1 is LGHNA and CDR2 is YNFKEQ. This CDR3 has 18 amino acids. The TCR sequence derives from a human donor with chronic lymphocytic leukemia. The sample in question was PBMCs, obtained before ibrutinib treatment. V gene TRBV4-2 combines with J gene TRBJ1-5; possible D gene TRBD1, 6 bases. CDR3: CASSQMAGAGYSNQPQHF. CDR3 sequence (DNA): TGTGCCAGCAGCCAAATGGCGGGGGCAGGGTATAGCAATCAGCCCCAGCATTTT.